This T cell receptor beta chain was identified in a study of T-cell reconstitution after alpha-beta-depleted transplantation in children. Preparing the TCRbeta library involved the use of unique molecular identifiers. Each CDR3 protein gets one entry after TCRdb re-called the PCR reads with MiXCR. Among 200,000 to 250,000 distinct CDR3 sequences, about 12% were seen once, and the ten largest hold roughly 2.8%. Germline loops: CDR1 MNHEY, CDR2 SVGAGI. The CDR3 totals 15 residues. V was cut by 0 bases and J by 0 bases, with 3 bases left in between. The rearrangement joins TRBV6-5 to TRBJ2-6, with D hard to call. The clonotype was recovered from a human donor who donated a stem cell graft to a child with acute lymphoblastic leukemia. The sample was PBMCs from the stem cell graft donor, taken from the stem cell graft. CDR3 loop: CASSYSNSGANVLTF. DNA for the CDR3: TGTGCCAGCAGTTACTCGAACTCTGGGGCCAACGTCCTGACTTTC.